The 21 T cell receptor beta chains given below trace back to one sample, sequenced in a study of shared clonotypes between healthy human individuals. The assay was immunoSEQ multiplex PCR, and TCRdb's table has in-frame clones only and misses some. Here the sample spans 2.5 million or so clones, 90% to 95% being singletons. Sequencing was done on a sample of naive CD4+ T cells sorted from blood. The subset denotes: CD45RA+ positively selected. The receptors were gathered from a man aged 18 to 29 in good health.

On this clone itself: The same CDR3 also results from other DNA sequences found in this sample. J is TRBJ1-1 and V is TRBV5-1; tentative D call: TRBD1 (6 bases). Per germline, CDR1 SGHRS and CDR2 YFSETQ. Deletions cut 5 bases from V and 1 base from J, with 12 bases between. CDR3 length equals 14 residues. The CDR3 sequence: CASSLRGQNTEAFF. CDR3 in DNA: TGCGCCAGCAGTCTGCGGGGGCAGAACACTGAAGCTTTCTTT.

This rearrangement joins TRBV4-3 to TRBJ1-4; 7 bases fit TRBD1. Germline V gene sequence: CDR1 LGHNA, CDR2 YSLEER. J lost 6 bases, V lost 3 bases, and 4 bases had no gene match. The CDR3 is 14 amino acids. The CDR3 spells CASSHRGGDEKLFF. In nucleotides, the CDR3 is TGCGCCAGCAGCCACAGGGGGGGGGATGAAAAACTGTTTTTT.

CDR3 amino acids: CASSLSDRGRYEQYF. The DNA for the CDR3 is TGTGCCAGCAGCTTGTCGGACAGGGGGCGGTACGAGCAGTACTTC. This rearrangement joins TRBV5-5 to TRBJ2-7; 11 bases map to TRBD1. The CDR3 has 15 amino acids. Per the germline V gene, CDR1 is SGHKS and CDR2 is YYEKEE (reference sequence). With 1 base clipped from V and 4 bases from J, the junction kept 4 bases outside the gene matches.

As regards this clone: Other DNA sequences from this sample encode an identical CDR3 as well. V and J are TRBV18 and TRBJ1-4; 8 nucleotides line up with TRBD1. CDR1 and CDR2 (germline): KGHSH, LQKENI. The length of the CDR3 is 13 residues. The V segment lost 2 bases and the J segment 7 bases; nucleotides outside the gene matches: 0. CDR3 loop: CASSPDRGEKLFF. The CDR3 DNA follows: TGTGCCAGCTCACCAGACAGGGGTGAAAAACTGTTTTTT.

The gene calls are TRBV6-5 and TRBJ1-2; D uncertain. Trimming removed 7 bases from V and 3 bases from J, with 15 bases in between. Germline V lookup: CDR1 MNHEY, CDR2 SVGAGI. This CDR3 is built from 14 residues. The CDR3 sequence is CASTETGGHYGYTF. CDR3 sequence (DNA): TGTGCCAGCACCGAGACGGGAGGCCACTATGGCTACACCTTC.

This chain connects TRBV19 to TRBJ2-5; either TRBD1 or TRBD2 may supply D (5 bases each). Germline V lookup: CDR1 LNHDA, CDR2 SQIVND (reference sequence). The CDR3 extends over 14 amino acids. Trimming removed 3 bases from V and 1 base from J, with 9 bases in between. The CDR3 sequence is CASSMPGTQETQYF. The CDR3 nucleotides read TGTGCCAGTAGTATGCCGGGGACCCAAGAGACCCAGTACTTC. Combining the CDR3 with reference TRBV19 and TRBJ2-5 gives the whole variable domain DGGITQSPKYLFRKEGQNVTLSCEQNLNHDAMYWYRQDPGQGLRLIYYSQIVNDFQKGDIAEGYSVSREKKESFPLTVTSAQKNPTAFYLCASSMPGTQETQYFGPGTRLLVL.

The chain has TRBV9 and TRBJ1-4; TRBD1 is a possible D gene (5 bases). Trimming took off 3 bases at V and 0 bases at J, with 9 bases between the two ends. Per the germline V gene, CDR1 is SGDLS and CDR2 is YYNGEE. The CDR3 extends over 15 amino acids. The CDR3 region has the DNA TGTGCCAGCAGCGGTAGAGGGGCAACTAATGAAAAACTGTTTTTT. It translates to CASSGRGATNEKLFF.

This chain links TRBV13 with TRBJ2-3; D may be TRBD2 (5 bases). CDR1 and CDR2 (germline): PRHDT, FYEKMQ (reference sequence). V was shortened by 0 bases and J by 0 bases, with 10 bases between the two germline ends. CDR3 length: 16 residues. The CDR3 sequence is CASSLGRRTSTDTQYF. As DNA, the CDR3 is TGTGCCAGCAGCTTAGGCAGGAGGACTAGCACAGATACGCAGTATTTT.

The chain uses TRBV14 and TRBJ1-1, with 8 bases that match TRBD1. V trimming: 2 bases; J trimming: 4 bases; junction bases outside the gene matches: 0. Germline values: CDR1 SGHDN, CDR2 FVKESK. The CDR3 has 13 residues. Here the CDR3 DNA reads TGTGCCAGCAGCCAAACAGGGGGCACTGAAGCTTTCTTT. Protein sequence: CASSQTGGTEAFF.

J is TRBJ2-1 and V is TRBV7-2; 10 bases agree with TRBD2. The CDR3 contains 16 residues. Germline V CDR1 and CDR2: SGHTA, FQGNSA. The V segment lost 1 base and the J segment 2 bases; nucleotides outside the gene matches: 2. CDR3 region: CASSLVAGGPYNEQFF. The CDR3 nucleotides are TGTGCCAGCAGCTTAGTAGCGGGGGGCCCCTACAATGAGCAGTTCTTC.

This chain links TRBV10-3 with TRBJ1-1; D is unclear. The V end was cut by 4 bases, the J end by 0 bases, with 12 bases between. The CDR3 contains 15 residues. The germline V gene encodes CDR1 ENHRY and CDR2 SYGVKD. The CDR3 region is CAISGYDSMNTEAFF. The CDR3 bases are TGTGCCATCAGTGGGTATGATTCCATGAACACTGAAGCTTTCTTT.

The rearrangement links TRBV19 to TRBJ1-6, with D uncertain. This CDR3 has 14 amino acids. The germline V gene encodes CDR1 LNHDA and CDR2 SQIVND (reference sequence). V was pared by 5 bases and J by 8 bases, with 13 bases between. The CDR3 DNA sequence: TGTGCCAGTAGTTACCGGGAGTTGGATTCACCCCTCCACTTT. Translating gives CASSYRELDSPLHF.

The gene calls are TRBV7-9 and TRBJ2-5, with 9 bases matching TRBD1. The CDR3 contains 17 residues. Germline loops: CDR1 SEHNR, CDR2 FQNEAQ (reference sequence). V shed 1 base and J 4 bases; nucleotides not matched to a gene: 10. DNA for the CDR3: TGTGCCAGCAGCTTAGGATCAACAGGGGGCATGGTAGAGACCCAGTACTTC. Translated, it gives CASSLGSTGGMVETQYF. The variable domain in full, completed from reference TRBV7-9 and TRBJ2-5, reads DTGVSQNPRHKITKRGQNVTFRCDPISEHNRLYWYRQTLGQGPEFLTYFQNEAQLEKSRLLSDRFSAERPKGSFSTLEIQRTEQGDSAMYLCASSLGSTGGMVETQYFGPGTRLLVL.

This chain joins TRBV27 and TRBJ2-7, with TRBD2 as a possible D gene (5 bases). Germline V gene lookup returns CDR1 MNHEY and CDR2 SMNVEV (reference sequence). The ends were cut back, 6 bases at V and 3 bases at J, with 15 bases in the middle. The CDR3 loop spans 14 amino acids. CDR3 in amino acids: CASSLREGYYEQYF. CDR3 nucleotides: TGTGCCAGCAGCCTTCGGGAAGGCTACTACGAGCAGTACTTC.

This sequence joins TRBV20-1 and TRBJ1-1; D may be TRBD1 (5 bases). Per the germline V gene, CDR1 is DFQATT and CDR2 is SNEGSKA (reference sequence). This CDR3 is built from 10 residues. Trimming took 3 bases from V and 11 from J, leaving 10 bases between them. CDR3 nucleotide sequence: TGCAGTGCTAGTGGGGGGATGGCTTTCTTT. This codes for CSASGGMAFF.

The chain couples TRBV5-6 to TRBJ2-7; D unresolved. The ends were cut back, 3 bases at V and 3 bases at J, with 25 bases in the middle. Looked up from germline, CDR1 is SGHDT and CDR2 is YYEEEE. The CDR3 runs to 18 residues. CDR3 loop: CASSSYRPALARIYEQYF. DNA for the CDR3: TGTGCCAGCAGCTCATATCGACCTGCTCTTGCTAGGATCTACGAGCAGTACTTC.

This chain uses TRBV7-2 with TRBJ2-3; D remains unclear. V shed 4 bases and J shed 0 bases, with 14 bases lying between them. From germline, CDR1 is SGHTA and CDR2 FQGNSA. This CDR3 is built from 16 residues. The CDR3 bases are TGTGCCAGCAGCTACGACCGCCACTCTAGCACAGATACGCAGTATTTT. Translating it yields CASSYDRHSSTDTQYF.

The genes are TRBV10-3 and TRBJ1-2; D not certain. The germline V gene has CDR1 ENHRY and CDR2 SYGVKD. The ends were cut back, 1 base at V and 7 bases at J, with 13 bases in the middle. The CDR3 spans 14 residues. CDR3 amino acids: CAISELEALSGYTF. In nucleotides, the CDR3 is TGTGCCATCAGTGAGTTGGAAGCTTTGAGTGGCTACACCTTC.

The chain joins TRBV6-5 to TRBJ1-1; TRBD1 matches 7 bases. V was clipped by 11 bases and J by 3 bases; unmatched bases: 6. There are 12 residues in the CDR3. Germline V gives CDR1 MNHEY, CDR2 SVGAGI. The CDR3 loop reads CAVAQGDTEAFF. DNA for the CDR3: TGTGCCGTCGCCCAGGGGGACACTGAAGCTTTCTTT.

Details on this clone: An end of the junction differs from the germline gene, which may be a read error. The chain recombines TRBV5-1 with TRBJ1-4, with 9 bases aligning to TRBD1. The germline V gene has CDR1 SGHRS and CDR2 YFSETQ. The CDR3 runs to 14 residues. CDR3 in amino acids: CASSEQGANEKLFF. The DNA for the CDR3 is TGCGCCAGCAGCGAACAGGGGGCTAACGAAAAACTGTTTTTT.

The chain is built from TRBV6-6 and TRBJ1-2; possible D gene TRBD1, 5 bases. The CDR3 covers 15 residues. Germline V gene data show CDR1 as MNHNY and CDR2 as SVGAGI (reference sequence). With 4 bases removed from V and 0 bases from J, the gap between germline ends came to 12 bases. CDR3 DNA: TGTGCCAGCAGTTCACCGGGACGGACTAACTATGGCTACACCTTC. Translation gives CASSSPGRTNYGYTF.